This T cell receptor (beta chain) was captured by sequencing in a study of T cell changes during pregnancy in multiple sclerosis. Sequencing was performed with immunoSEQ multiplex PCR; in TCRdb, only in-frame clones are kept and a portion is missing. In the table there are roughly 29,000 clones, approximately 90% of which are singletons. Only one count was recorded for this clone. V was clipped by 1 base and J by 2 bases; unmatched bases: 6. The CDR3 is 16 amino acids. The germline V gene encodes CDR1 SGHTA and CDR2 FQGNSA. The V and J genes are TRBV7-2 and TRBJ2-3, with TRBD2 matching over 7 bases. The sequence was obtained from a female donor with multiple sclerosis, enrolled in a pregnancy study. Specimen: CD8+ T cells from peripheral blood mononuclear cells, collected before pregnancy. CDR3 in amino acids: CASSLVGGGVTDTQYF. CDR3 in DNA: TGTGCCAGCAGCTTAGTGGGCGGGGGAGTCACAGATACGCAGTATTTT.